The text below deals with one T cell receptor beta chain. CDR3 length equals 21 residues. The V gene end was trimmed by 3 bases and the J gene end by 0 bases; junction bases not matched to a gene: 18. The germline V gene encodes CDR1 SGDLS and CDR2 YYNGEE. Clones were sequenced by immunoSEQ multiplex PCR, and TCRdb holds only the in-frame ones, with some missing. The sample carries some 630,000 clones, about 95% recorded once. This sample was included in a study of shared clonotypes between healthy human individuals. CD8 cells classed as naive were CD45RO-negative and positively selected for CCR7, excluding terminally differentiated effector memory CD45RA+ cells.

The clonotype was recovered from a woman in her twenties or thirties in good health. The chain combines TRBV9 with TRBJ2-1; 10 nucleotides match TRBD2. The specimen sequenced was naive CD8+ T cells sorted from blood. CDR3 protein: CASSGMNLRTSGFSSYNEQFF. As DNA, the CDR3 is TGTGCCAGCAGCGGAATGAACCTCAGGACTAGCGGATTCAGCTCCTACAATGAGCAGTTCTTC.